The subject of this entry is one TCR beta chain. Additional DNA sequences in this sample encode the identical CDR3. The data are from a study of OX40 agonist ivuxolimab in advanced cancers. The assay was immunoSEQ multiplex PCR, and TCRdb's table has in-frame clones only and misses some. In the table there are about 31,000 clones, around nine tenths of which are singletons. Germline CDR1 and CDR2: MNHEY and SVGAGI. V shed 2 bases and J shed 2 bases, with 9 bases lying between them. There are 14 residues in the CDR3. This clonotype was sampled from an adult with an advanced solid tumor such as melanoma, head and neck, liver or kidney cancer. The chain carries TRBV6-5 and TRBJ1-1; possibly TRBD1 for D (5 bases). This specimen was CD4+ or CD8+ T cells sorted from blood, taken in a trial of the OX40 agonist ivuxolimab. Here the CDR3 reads CASSYGGLNTEAFF. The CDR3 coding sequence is TGTGCCAGCAGTTACGGGGGGTTAAACACTGAAGCTTTCTTT.